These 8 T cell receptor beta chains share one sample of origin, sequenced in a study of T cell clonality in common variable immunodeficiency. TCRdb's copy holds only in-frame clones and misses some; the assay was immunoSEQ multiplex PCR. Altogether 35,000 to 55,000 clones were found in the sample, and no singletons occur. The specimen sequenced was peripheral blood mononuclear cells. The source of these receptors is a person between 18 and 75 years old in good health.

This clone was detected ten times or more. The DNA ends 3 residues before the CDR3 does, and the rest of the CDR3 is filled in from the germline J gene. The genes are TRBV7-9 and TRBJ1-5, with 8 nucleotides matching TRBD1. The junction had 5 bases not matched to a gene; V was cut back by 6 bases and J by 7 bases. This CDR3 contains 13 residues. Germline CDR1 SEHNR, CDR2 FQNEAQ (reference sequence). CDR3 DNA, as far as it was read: TGTGCCAGCAGTTGGGACAGGCACCAGCCC. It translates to CASSWDRHQP. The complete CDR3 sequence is CASSWDRHQPQHF. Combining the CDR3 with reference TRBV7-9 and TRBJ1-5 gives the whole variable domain DTGVSQNPRHKITKRGQNVTFRCDPISEHNRLYWYRQTLGQGPEFLTYFQNEAQLEKSRLLSDRFSAERPKGSFSTLEIQRTEQGDSAMYLCASSWDRHQPQHFGDGTRLSIL.

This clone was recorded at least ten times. The CDR3 is CASSFSGSRNEQFF. CDR3 DNA, as far as it was read: TGTGCCAGCAGCTTTAGCGGGAGCAGGAATGAG. The chain combines TRBV7-6 with TRBJ2-1; 9 bases fit TRBD2. The missing CDR3 end, 3 residues past where the read stops, is filled in from the germline J gene. CDR1 SGHVS and CDR2 FNYEAQ come from the germline V gene. With 3 bases clipped from V and 7 bases from J, the junction kept 4 bases outside the gene matches. This CDR3 contains 14 residues.

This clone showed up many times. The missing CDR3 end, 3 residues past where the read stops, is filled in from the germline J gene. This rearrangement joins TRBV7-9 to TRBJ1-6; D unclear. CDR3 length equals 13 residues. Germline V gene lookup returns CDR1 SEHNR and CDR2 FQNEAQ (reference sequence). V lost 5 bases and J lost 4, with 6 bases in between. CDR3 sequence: CASSGGYNSPLHF. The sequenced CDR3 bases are TGTGCCAGCAGCGGCGGTTATAATTCACCC.

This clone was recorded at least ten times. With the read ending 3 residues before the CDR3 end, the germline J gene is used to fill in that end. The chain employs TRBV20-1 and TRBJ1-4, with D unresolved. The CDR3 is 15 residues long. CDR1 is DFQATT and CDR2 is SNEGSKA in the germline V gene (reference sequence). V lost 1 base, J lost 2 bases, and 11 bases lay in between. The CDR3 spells CSARVPAVTNEKLFF. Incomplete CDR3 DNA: TGCAGTGCTAGAGTGCCTGCAGTGACTAATGAAAAA.

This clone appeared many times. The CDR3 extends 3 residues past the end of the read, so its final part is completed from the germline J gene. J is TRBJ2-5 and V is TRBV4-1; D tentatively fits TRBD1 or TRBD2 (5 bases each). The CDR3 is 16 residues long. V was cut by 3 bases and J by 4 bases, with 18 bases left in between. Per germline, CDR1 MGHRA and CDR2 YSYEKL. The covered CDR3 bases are TGCGCCAGCAGCCAGCTTCAGCCAGGGAGTTCAGAGACC. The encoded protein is CASSQLQPGSSET. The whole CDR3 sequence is CASSQLQPGSSETQYF.

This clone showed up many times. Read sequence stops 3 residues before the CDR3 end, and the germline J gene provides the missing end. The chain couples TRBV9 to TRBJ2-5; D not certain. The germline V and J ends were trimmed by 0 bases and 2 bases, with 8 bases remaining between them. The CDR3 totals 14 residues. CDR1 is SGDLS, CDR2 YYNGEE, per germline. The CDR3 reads CASSVDGSQETQYF. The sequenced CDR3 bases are TGTGCCAGCAGCGTAGACGGGTCACAAGAGACC. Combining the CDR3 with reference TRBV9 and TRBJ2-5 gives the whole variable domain DSGVTQTPKHLITATGQRVTLRCSPRSGDLSVYWYQQSLDQGLQFLIQYYNGEERAKGNILERFSAQQFPDLHSELNLSSLELGDSALYFCASSVDGSQETQYFGPGTRLLVL.

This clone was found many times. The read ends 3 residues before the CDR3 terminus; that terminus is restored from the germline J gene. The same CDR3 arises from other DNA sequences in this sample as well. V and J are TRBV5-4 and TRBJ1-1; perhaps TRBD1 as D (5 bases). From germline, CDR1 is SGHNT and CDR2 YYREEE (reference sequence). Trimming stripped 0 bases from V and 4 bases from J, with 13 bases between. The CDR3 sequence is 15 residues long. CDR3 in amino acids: CASSLEGVRSTEAFF. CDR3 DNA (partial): TGTGCCAGCAGCTTGGAAGGGGTTAGGAGCACTGAA.

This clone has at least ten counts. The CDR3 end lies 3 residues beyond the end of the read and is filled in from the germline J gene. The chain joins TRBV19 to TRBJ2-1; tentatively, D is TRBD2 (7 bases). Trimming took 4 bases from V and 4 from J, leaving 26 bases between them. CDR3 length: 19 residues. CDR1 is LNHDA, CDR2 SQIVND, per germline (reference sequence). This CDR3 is CASSTYSSLARGMYNEQFF. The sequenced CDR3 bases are TGTGCCAGTAGTACCTATTCCTCACTAGCGAGGGGGATGTACAATGAG.